This T cell receptor beta chain was sequenced during a study of T-cell reconstitution after alpha-beta-depleted transplantation in children. Findings and caveats of the study: At the one-year point after transplant, T-cell counts and TCRbeta diversity were found to come mostly from T cells that had been newly produced. Surviving thymic progenitors and recipient T cells were the source of high TCRbeta diversity at day 60 in some patients. As was reported, about two months after transplant, alpha-beta T cells came from several hundred expanded graft clones.

This CDR3 has 15 residues. The V gene's germline CDR1 is SGHRS and CDR2 YFSETQ. Trimming cost V 0 bases and J 8 bases, with 15 bases left between them. Construction of the TCRbeta library involved unique molecular identifiers. TCRdb processed the PCR reads anew with MiXCR; each CDR3 protein has one entry. Here the sample spans about 58,000 distinct CDR3 sequences, 44% being singletons. Remarks on this clonotype: The target antigen is unknown.

The sequencing used PBMCs, mostly from graft donor cells, collected 360 days after TCRalphabeta/CD19-depleted stem cell transplant. The origin of this receptor is a male patient younger than 18 who had a stem cell transplant for acute lymphoblastic leukemia, so the T cells may come from the graft donor. The V call is TRBV5-1, the J call TRBJ1-5; D gene uncertain. Here the CDR3 reads CASSLGSEALKPQHF. CDR3 nucleotide sequence: TGCGCCAGCAGCTTGGGAAGTGAAGCCCTGAAGCCCCAGCATTTT.